These 12 T cell receptor beta chains originate from one sample sequenced in a study of T cell repertoires in cytomegalovirus infection. For these receptors, no antigen is known. TCRdb independently ran MiXCR on the reads; one entry per CDR3 protein. This table has hundreds of thousands of distinct CDR3 sequences, about 33% appearing once. The source material was cultured CD8+ T cells from PBMCs, sampled from culture after CMV antigen stimulation. The source is a human donor in good health (CMV status not recorded). Some clones in this sample may be carry-over from other donors' samples.

The chain couples TRBV2 to TRBJ1-2; D not certain. Germline V CDR1 and CDR2: SNHLY, FYNNEI. The CDR3 loop spans 12 amino acids. V shed 8 bases and J shed 5 bases, with 12 bases lying between them. CDR3 nucleotides: TGTGCCAGCTGGGCCCCTCTTTATGGCTACACCTTC. It yields the protein CASWAPLYGYTF.

Note on this clonotype: The junction does not match germline at one end; this may be a read error. This rearrangement joins TRBV6-1 to TRBJ1-1; possibly TRBD1 for D (5 bases). CDR1 is MNHNS, CDR2 SASEGT, per germline. CDR3 length: 16 residues. The CDR3 spells CTSSEVRADGGTEAFF. The CDR3 nucleotides read TGTACCAGCAGTGAAGTTAGGGCAGACGGGGGCACTGAAGCTTTCTTT.

The chain links TRBV4-3 to TRBJ1-6, with D possibly being TRBD1 (5 bases). Germline CDR1 LGHNA, CDR2 YSLEER. Trimming took 3 bases from V and 7 from J, leaving 13 bases between them. The CDR3 loop spans 15 amino acids. In DNA form, the CDR3 reads TGCGCCAGCAGCCACGCAGGGTTGCCAAATTCACCCCTCCACTTT. Protein product: CASSHAGLPNSPLHF.

The chain uses TRBV28 and TRBJ1-1; the D gene is possibly TRBD1 (5 bases). The CDR3 totals 13 residues. The germline V gene encodes CDR1 MDHEN and CDR2 SYDVKM. V lost 10 bases to trimming and J lost 0 bases, with 12 bases between them. The CDR3 loop reads CAIVGEMNTEAFF. DNA of the CDR3: TGTGCCATCGTAGGGGAGATGAACACTGAAGCTTTCTTT.

The chain combines TRBV11-2 with TRBJ2-1; possible D gene TRBD2, 6 bases. CDR1 and CDR2 from the germline V gene are SGHAT and FQNNGV. The CDR3 contains 14 residues. V was trimmed by 2 bases and J by 9 bases, leaving 14 bases between them. The CDR3 loop reads CASSLNFQGGEQFF. The CDR3 bases are TGTGCCAGCAGCTTAAACTTCCAGGGAGGTGAGCAGTTCTTC.

Note on this clonotype: Since a much larger clone is just one base distant, this may be a read error. The chain uses TRBV7-2 and TRBJ2-3; D is possibly TRBD2 (6 bases). The CDR3 is made up of 15 amino acids. Looked up from germline, CDR1 is SGHTA and CDR2 is FQGNSA. Here the CDR3 reads CVSSLARGSGDTQYF. The CDR3 nucleotides read TGTGTCAGCAGCTTAGCGCGGGGCTCCGGGGATACGCAGTATTTT. The entire variable domain, with the rest obtained from reference TRBV7-2 and TRBJ2-3, is as follows: GAGVSQSPSNKVTEKGKDVELRCDPISGHTALYWYRQSLGQGLEFLIYFQGNSAPDKSGLPSDRFSAERTGGSVSTLTIQRTQQEDSAVYLCVSSLARGSGDTQYFGPGTRLTVL.

This clonotype was seen more than once but under ten times. The genes are TRBV5-6 and TRBJ2-1; D perhaps matches TRBD2 (6 bases). In germline, CDR1 is SGHDT, CDR2 YYEEEE. V gave up 4 bases and J gave up 13 bases, with 18 bases separating them. The CDR3 has 13 residues. Here the CDR3 reads CASSQGRGLRQFF. Here the CDR3 DNA reads TGTGCCAGCAGCCAGGGAAGGGGACTCCGCCAGTTCTTC.

The gene calls are TRBV28 and TRBJ2-2; 12 positions match TRBD2. V was clipped by 3 bases and J by 0 bases; unmatched bases: 11. There are 20 residues in the CDR3. Germline V gene sequence: CDR1 MDHEN, CDR2 SYDVKM. CDR3 sequence reads: CASSFDTLLAGGANTGELFF. The CDR3 DNA follows: TGTGCCAGCAGTTTCGACACCCTCCTAGCGGGGGGGGCGAACACCGGGGAGCTGTTTTTT.

The rearrangement links TRBV20-1 to TRBJ1-5, with TRBD1 matching over 11 bases. In germline, CDR1 is DFQATT, CDR2 SNEGSKA (reference sequence). This CDR3 region has 16 residues. The V segment lost 5 bases and the J segment 3 bases; nucleotides outside the gene matches: 9. This chain's CDR3 is CSAAGTGGFINQPQHF. The CDR3 bases are TGCAGTGCTGCCGGGACAGGGGGATTCATCAATCAGCCCCAGCATTTT.

The chain recombines TRBV5-1 with TRBJ2-1; 7 bases match TRBD2. Germline V CDR1 and CDR2: SGHRS, YFSETQ. There are 16 residues in the CDR3. J lost 2 bases, V lost 0 bases, and 5 bases had no gene match. The CDR3 reads CASSLGGGSAYNEQFF. The CDR3 DNA sequence: TGCGCCAGCAGCTTGGGGGGGGGTTCTGCCTACAATGAGCAGTTCTTC.

The chain joins TRBV7-3 to TRBJ2-7, with 10 nucleotides matching TRBD2. The CDR3 has 15 residues. J was trimmed by 3 bases and V by 5 bases; bases with no gene match: 7. CDR1 and CDR2 from the germline V gene are SGHTA and FQGTGA. The CDR3 DNA sequence: TGTGCCAGCAGCCCCAGCGGGGGGGCCTTCTACGAGCAGTACGTC. It yields the protein CASSPSGGAFYEQYV.

V usage is TRBV7-9 and J usage is TRBJ2-7; no reliable D call. Deletions cut 2 bases from V and 5 bases from J, with 7 bases between. Germline V gene lookup returns CDR1 SEHNR and CDR2 FQNEAQ (reference sequence). This CDR3 contains 12 residues. Here the CDR3 DNA reads TGTGCCAGCAGCTTATGGGGTAACGAGCAGTACGTC. Protein sequence: CASSLWGNEQYV.